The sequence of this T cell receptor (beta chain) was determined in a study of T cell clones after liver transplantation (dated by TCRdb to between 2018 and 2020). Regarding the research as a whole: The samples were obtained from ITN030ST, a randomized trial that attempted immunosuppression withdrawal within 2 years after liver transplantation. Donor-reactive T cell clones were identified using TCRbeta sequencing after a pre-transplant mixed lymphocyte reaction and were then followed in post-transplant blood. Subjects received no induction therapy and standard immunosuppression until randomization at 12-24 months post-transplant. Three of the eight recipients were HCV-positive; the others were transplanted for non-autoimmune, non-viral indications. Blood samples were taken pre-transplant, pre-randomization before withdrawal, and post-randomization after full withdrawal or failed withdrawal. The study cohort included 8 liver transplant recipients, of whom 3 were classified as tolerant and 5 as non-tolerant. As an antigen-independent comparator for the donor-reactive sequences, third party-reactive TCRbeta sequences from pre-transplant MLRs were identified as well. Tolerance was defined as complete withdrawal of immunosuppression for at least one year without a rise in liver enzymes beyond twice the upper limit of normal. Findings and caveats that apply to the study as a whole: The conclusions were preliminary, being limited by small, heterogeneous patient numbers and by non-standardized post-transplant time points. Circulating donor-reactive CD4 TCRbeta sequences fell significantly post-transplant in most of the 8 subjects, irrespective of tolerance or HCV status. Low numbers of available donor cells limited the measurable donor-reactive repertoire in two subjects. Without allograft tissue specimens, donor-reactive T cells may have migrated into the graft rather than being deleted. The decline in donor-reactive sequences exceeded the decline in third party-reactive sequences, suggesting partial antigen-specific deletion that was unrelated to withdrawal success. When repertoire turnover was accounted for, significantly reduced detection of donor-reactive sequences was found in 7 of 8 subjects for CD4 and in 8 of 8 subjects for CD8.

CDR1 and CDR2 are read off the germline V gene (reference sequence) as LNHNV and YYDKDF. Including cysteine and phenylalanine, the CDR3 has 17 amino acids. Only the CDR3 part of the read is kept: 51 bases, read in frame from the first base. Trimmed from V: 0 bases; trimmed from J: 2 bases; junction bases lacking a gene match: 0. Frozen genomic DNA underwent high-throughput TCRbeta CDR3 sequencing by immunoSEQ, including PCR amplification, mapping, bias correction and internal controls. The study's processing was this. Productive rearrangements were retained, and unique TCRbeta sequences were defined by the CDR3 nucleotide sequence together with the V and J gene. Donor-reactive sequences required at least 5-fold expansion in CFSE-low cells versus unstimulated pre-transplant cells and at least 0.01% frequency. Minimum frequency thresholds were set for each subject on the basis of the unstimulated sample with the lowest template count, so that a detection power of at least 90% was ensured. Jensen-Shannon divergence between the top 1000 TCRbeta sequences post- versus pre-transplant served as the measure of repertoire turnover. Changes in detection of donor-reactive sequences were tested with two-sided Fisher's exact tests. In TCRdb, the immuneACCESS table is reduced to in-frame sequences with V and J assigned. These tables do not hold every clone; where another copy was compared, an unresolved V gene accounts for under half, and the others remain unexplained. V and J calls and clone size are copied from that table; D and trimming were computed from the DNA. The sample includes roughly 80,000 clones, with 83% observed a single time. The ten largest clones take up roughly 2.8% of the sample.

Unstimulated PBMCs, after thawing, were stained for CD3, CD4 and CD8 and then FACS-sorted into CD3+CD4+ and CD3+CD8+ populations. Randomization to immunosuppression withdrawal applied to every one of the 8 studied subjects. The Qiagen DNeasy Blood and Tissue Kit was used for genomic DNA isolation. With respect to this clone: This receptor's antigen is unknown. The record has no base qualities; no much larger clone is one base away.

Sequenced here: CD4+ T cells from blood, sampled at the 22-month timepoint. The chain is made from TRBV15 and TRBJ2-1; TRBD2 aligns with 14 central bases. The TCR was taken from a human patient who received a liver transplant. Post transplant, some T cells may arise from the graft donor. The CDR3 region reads CATSRETSGRAYNEQFF. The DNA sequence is TGTGCCACCAGCAGAGAGACTAGCGGGAGGGCCTACAATGAGCAGTTCTTC.